The 4 T cell receptor beta chains below were found in one sample sequenced in a study of shared clonotypes between healthy human individuals (dated by TCRdb to the early 2020s). Libraries were built with the immunoSEQ multiplex PCR assay. In TCRdb, the immuneACCESS table is reduced to in-frame sequences with V and J assigned. These tables do not hold every clone; where another copy was compared, an unresolved V gene accounts for under half, and the others remain unexplained. Here the sample has some 2,500,000 clones; 93% occur a single time. The top ten hold 0.36% of the sample. The material sequenced was naive CD4+ T cells from PBMCs. The cell subset or site label, read with the paper, signifies: CD45RA+ positively selected. The receptors shown here come from a man in his late teens or twenties in good health. Some clones in this sample may be carry-over from other donors' samples.

In nucleotides, the CDR3 is TGCGCCAGCAGCCCCGTTATAGCGGGAGCCGTGGGAGAGCAGTTCTTC. Translation: CASSPVIAGAVGEQFF. The V gene is TRBV5-1, the J gene TRBJ2-1; 9 bases agree with TRBD2. The length of the CDR3 is 16 residues. Germline lookup yields CDR1 SGHRS and CDR2 YFSETQ. V lost 4 bases and J lost 10; bases outside the gene matches: 15.

The chain uses TRBV27 and TRBJ1-1; D remains unclear. The ends were cut back, 1 base at V and 2 bases at J, with 8 bases in the middle. The CDR3 runs 14 residues. The germline CDR1 and CDR2 sequences are MNHEY and SMNVEV (reference sequence). In nucleotides, the CDR3 is TGTGCCAGCAGTTTATATGGGCAAAACACTGAAGCTTTCTTT. It translates to CASSLYGQNTEAFF.

J is TRBJ1-4 and V is TRBV14; a possible D gene is TRBD1 (6 bases). Germline values: CDR1 SGHDN, CDR2 FVKESK. The CDR3 extends over 12 amino acids. V was cut by 5 bases and J by 7 bases, with 8 bases left in between. CDR3 protein: CASSRGGEKLFF. The DNA of the CDR3 is TGTGCCAGCAGCAGGGGGGGTGAAAAACTGTTTTTT.

A single count supports this clone. The rearrangement uses TRBV7-9 and TRBJ2-2; 7 bases fit TRBD1. CDR1 is SEHNR and CDR2 is FQNEAQ in the germline V gene (reference sequence). This CDR3 has 13 amino acids. V shed 9 bases and J 5 bases; nucleotides not matched to a gene: 6. CDR3 region: CARDRVRTGELFF. CDR3 DNA sequence: TGTGCCAGAGACAGGGTTAGGACCGGGGAGCTGTTTTTT.